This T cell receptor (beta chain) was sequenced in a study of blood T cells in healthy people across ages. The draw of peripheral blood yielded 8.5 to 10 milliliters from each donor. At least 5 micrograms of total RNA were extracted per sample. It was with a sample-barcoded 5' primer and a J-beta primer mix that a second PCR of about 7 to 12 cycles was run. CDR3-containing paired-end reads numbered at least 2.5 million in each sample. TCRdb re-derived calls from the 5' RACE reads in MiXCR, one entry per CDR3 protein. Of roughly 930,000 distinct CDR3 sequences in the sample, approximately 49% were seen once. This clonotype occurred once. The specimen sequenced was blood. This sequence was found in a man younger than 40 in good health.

The DNA for the CDR3 is TGTGCCAGCAGTCCGGGACTAGTAAAAGAGACCCAGTACTTC. Its protein product is CASSPGLVKETQYF. The gene calls are TRBV6-5 and TRBJ2-5; 8 nucleotides line up with TRBD2. Per the germline V gene, CDR1 is MNHEY and CDR2 is SVGAGI. CDR3 size: 14 residues. V lost 5 bases and J lost 3; bases outside the gene matches: 5.